The rows below give T cell receptor beta chains drawn from one sample of a study of cytomegalovirus exposure and HLA in healthy donors. This table comes from immunoSEQ multiplex PCR, and its TCRdb copy is limited to in-frame clones, with some not included. The table includes around 92,000 clones, 81% detected once. Input material: PBMCs. The receptors shown here come from a girl between 2 and 10 years old in good health and CMV-seropositive. CDR3s include the opening cysteine and the closing phenylalanine or tryptophan. A D gene is named only where the DNA matches it firmly. Clone sizes are given selectively: once, few, many, or a class where the clone is expanded.

clone size	V gene	J gene	D gene	CDR3 DNA	CDR3 protein
few	TRBV2	TRBJ2-2	.	TGTGCCAGCAGTCAGATGAACACCGGGGAGCTGTTTTTT	CASSQMNTGELFF
.	TRBV4-1	TRBJ2-3	TRBD2	TGCGCCAGCAGCCCGGCGGGGGACCGCACAGATACGCAGTATTTT	CASSPAGDRTDTQYF
.	TRBV25-1	TRBJ2-1	.	TGTGCCACCTCCATGTGGCGGGGAGGTGGCAATGAGCAGTTCTTC	CATSMWRGGGNEQFF
.	TRBV9	TRBJ1-2	TRBD1	TGTGCCAGCAGCTCCGGACAGGGAGAGTCCTATGGCTACACCTTC	CASSSGQGESYGYTF
.	TRBV6-5	TRBJ2-2	TRBD2	TGTGCCAGCAGTAGCGGGACTTCTACCGGGGAGCTGTTTTTT	CASSSGTSTGELFF
.	TRBV2	TRBJ2-7	TRBD2	TGTGCCAGCAGAGGTCGACTAGCGGGAGTTCACGAGCAGTACTTC	CASRGRLAGVHEQYF
.	TRBV4-1	TRBJ2-7	TRBD1	TGCGCCAGCAGCACCCTACAGGGGCCCTACGAGCAGTACTTC	CASSTLQGPYEQYF
.	TRBV4-1	TRBJ1-4	.	TGCGCCAGCAGCCAAGGCCGGACACCCTGGATTGGGGATGCAACTAATGAAAAACTGTTTTTT	CASSQGRTPWIGDATNEKLFF
.	TRBV18	TRBJ1-4	TRBD1	TGTGCCAGCTCAGATGGACAGGGGACGAGCCATGAAAAACTGTTTTTT	CASSDGQGTSHEKLFF
.	TRBV4-2	TRBJ2-2	.	TGTGCCAGCAGCCAAGATGCCAGAGGGGGAAAAACCGGGGAGCTGTTTTTT	CASSQDARGGKTGELFF
.	TRBV7-9	TRBJ2-1	TRBD2	TGTGCCAGCAGCTTAAACAGCGGGAGAGGAACTGAGCAGTTCTTC	CASSLNSGRGTEQFF
.	TRBV2	TRBJ2-1	TRBD1	TGTGCTGAAGGACAGGGGGATGAGCAGTTCTTC	CAEGQGDEQFF
few	TRBV6-1	TRBJ2-5	.	TGTGCATCAAGGGCAGGGGATGTGACCCAGTACTTC	CASRAGDVTQYF
.	TRBV11-2	TRBJ1-5	.	TGTGCCAGCAGCTTAGATCCAGGGTATCAGCCCCAGCATTTT	CASSLDPGYQPQHF
.	TRBV6-6	TRBJ1-3	.	TGTGCCAGCAGTGGAGGTCAGGGGCTACGAGGAAACACCATATATTTT	CASSGGQGLRGNTIYF
.	TRBV29-1	TRBJ2-3	.	TGCAGCGTTGAAGGGGGCAGGGGAGCAGATACGCAGTATTTT	CSVEGGRGADTQYF
.	TRBV4-2	TRBJ1-5	.	TGTGCCAGCAGCCAAGAACAGGTTAGCAATCAGCCCCAGCATTTT	CASSQEQVSNQPQHF
.	TRBV28	TRBJ1-5	TRBD1	TGTGCCAGCAGTTTAGGGACAGGGAATCAGCCCCAGCATTTT	CASSLGTGNQPQHF
once	TRBV2	TRBJ1-5	TRBD1	TGTGCCAGCAGGGGGTCAGGGGGAATTCGTCAGCCCCAGCATTTT	CASRGSGGIRQPQHF
.	TRBV27	TRBJ2-7	.	TGTGCCAGCAGTCCGTTTTTGAGGACTTACGAGCAGTACTTC	CASSPFLRTYEQYF
.	TRBV5-1	TRBJ2-5	.	TGCGCCAGCAGCCAGGGACAAGAGACCCAGTACTTC	CASSQGQETQYF
.	TRBV18	TRBJ1-4	.	TGTGCCAGCTCACCTGGGACAAAGAATGAAAAACTGTTTTTT	CASSPGTKNEKLFF
.	TRBV5-4	TRBJ2-1	TRBD2	TGTGCCAGCAGCTTGGCCGGGGCTAGCGGGAGCGTGAATGAGCAGTTCTTC	CASSLAGASGSVNEQFF
.	TRBV7-9	TRBJ1-2	TRBD1	TGTGCCAGCAGCATACAGGGGAGGCATGGCTACACCTTC	CASSIQGRHGYTF
.	TRBV6-6	TRBJ2-3	.	TGTGCCAGCAGTTACTCGATCGAGGTCGGGACAGATACGCAGTATTTT	CASSYSIEVGTDTQYF
.	TRBV7-8	TRBJ2-1	.	TGTGCCAGCACCACTTTACCGTCAGGTATGGCCACTGAGCAGTTCTTC	CASTTLPSGMATEQFF
.	TRBV2	TRBJ2-1	TRBD2	TGTGCCAGCAGTGAAGCTGGGGCGGGGGGTAATGAGCAGTTCTTC	CASSEAGAGGNEQFF
.	TRBV28	TRBJ1-5	.	TGTGCCAGCAGTTTACCCCGCTATAGCAATCAGCCCCAGCATTTT	CASSLPRYSNQPQHF
once	TRBV4-1	TRBJ1-5	TRBD1	TGCGCCAGCAGCCAAGATCTTCCAAGGGGGCAGGGTAGCAATCAGCCCCAGCATTTT	CASSQDLPRGQGSNQPQHF
.	TRBV29-1	TRBJ2-2	.	TGCAGCGTTAATTTCCTTAACACCGGGGAGCTGTTTTTT	CSVNFLNTGELFF
few	TRBV28	TRBJ2-1	TRBD2	TGTGCCAGCGACCCGTGGGGGGGAGGGTACAATGAGCAGTTCTTC	CASDPWGGGYNEQFF
.	TRBV19	TRBJ2-7	TRBD1	TGTGCCAGTAAAGAAGGACAGGGTGGCTACGAGCAGTACTTC	CASKEGQGGYEQYF
few	TRBV6-6	TRBJ1-1	.	TGTGCCAGCACCAGAACACCAACTGAAGCTTTCTTT	CASTRTPTEAFF
few	TRBV9	TRBJ1-1	.	TGTGCCAGCAGTCGAGGAGATGAAGCTTTCTTT	CASSRGDEAFF
.	TRBV7-2	TRBJ2-7	.	TGTGCCAGCAGCTTAGGTCCAGGGTCTTCTTACGAGCAGTACTTC	CASSLGPGSSYEQYF
.	TRBV6-5	TRBJ1-2	.	TGTGCCAGCTTCGGGTTTAACTATGGCTACACCTTC	CASFGFNYGYTF
.	TRBV14	TRBJ1-1	.	TGTGCCAGCAGCCACTTTGACATGAACACTGAAGCTTTCTTT	CASSHFDMNTEAFF
.	TRBV6-5	TRBJ2-3	.	TGTGCCAGCAGTTACACGGAGAGCACAGATACGCAGTATTTT	CASSYTESTDTQYF
once	TRBV7-9	TRBJ1-2	.	TGTGCCAGCAGCTTAGCTCAGGGCTCTAACTATGGCTACACCTTC	CASSLAQGSNYGYTF
few	TRBV28	TRBJ1-3	.	TGTGCCAGCAGGACAGGTAACGGAAACACCATATATTTT	CASRTGNGNTIYF
.	TRBV4-1	TRBJ1-2	.	TGCGCCAGCAGCCAAGTAATGTTTCTTGGCTACACCTTC	CASSQVMFLGYTF
.	TRBV7-9	TRBJ2-7	TRBD1	TGTGCCAGCAGCCTGGGACAGGGATACAACGAGCAGTACTTC	CASSLGQGYNEQYF
.	TRBV2	TRBJ2-2	.	TGTGCCAGCAGTGTCTGGGGACAATTTAACACCGGGGAGCTGTTTTTT	CASSVWGQFNTGELFF
.	TRBV19	TRBJ2-4	.	TGTGCCAGTAGTATCCAAGGGGACATTCAGTACTTC	CASSIQGDIQYF
.	TRBV29-1	TRBJ1-2	TRBD1	TGCAGCGTTTCTTTTAGAGGGGGCGCGGATGGCTACACCTTC	CSVSFRGGADGYTF
.	TRBV2	TRBJ2-7	TRBD2	TGTGCCAGCAGGGGGGGACTAGCGAGGTACTACGAGCAGTACTTC	CASRGGLARYYEQYF
.	TRBV5-1	TRBJ1-2	.	TGCGCCAGCCGATCGACAGCAAGCTATGGCTACACCTTC	CASRSTASYGYTF
.	TRBV7-9	TRBJ1-2	.	TGTGCCAGCTCCACCCCAGGGGCCGTGGGCTACACCTTC	CASSTPGAVGYTF
.	TRBV9	TRBJ1-2	.	TGTGCCAGCAGCGTAGATTTCGCGAGCTATGGCTACACCTTC	CASSVDFASYGYTF
.	TRBV25-1	TRBJ2-7	.	TGTGCCAGCAGCCCCGTGGGCTCCCGCTCCTACGAGCAGTACTTC	CASSPVGSRSYEQYF
.	TRBV9	TRBJ2-7	TRBD2	TGTGCCAGCAGCGAGACTAGCTCCCAGGCCGAGCAGTACTTC	CASSETSSQAEQYF
.	TRBV6-5	TRBJ2-3	TRBD2	TGTGCCAGCAGTTACTCGTTGCGGGGGGGCACAGATACGCAGTATTTT	CASSYSLRGGTDTQYF
.	TRBV7-8	TRBJ2-3	.	TGTGCCAGCAGCCTCGGGAGAACCACAGATACGCAGTATTTT	CASSLGRTTDTQYF
.	TRBV29-1	TRBJ2-5	.	TGCAGCGTTGAACTTCCCCCGAGGAACCAAGAGACCCAGTACTTC	CSVELPPRNQETQYF